This T cell receptor beta chain was found in a study of T-cell reconstitution after alpha-beta-depleted transplantation in children. Unique molecular identifiers featured in how the TCRbeta library was prepared. From the PCR reads, TCRdb called clonotypes with MiXCR, one entry per CDR3 protein. Counted here are over 550,000 distinct CDR3 sequences, about 11% occurring once; the ten biggest clones make up about 4%. With 5 bases clipped from V and 2 bases from J, the junction kept 9 bases outside the gene matches. From germline, CDR1 is SEHNR and CDR2 FQNEAQ (reference sequence). CDR3 length equals 17 residues.

Sequencing was performed on PBMCs from the stem cell graft donor, taken from the stem cell graft. The rearrangement joins TRBV7-9 to TRBJ2-7; 13 positions agree with TRBD2. This TCR was recovered from a human donor who donated a stem cell graft to a child with acute myeloid leukemia. The CDR3 DNA sequence: TGTGCCAGCAGCCTCATTGGGACTAGCGGGGTCACCTACGAGCAGTACTTC. This codes for CASSLIGTSGVTYEQYF.